This TCR beta chain was retrieved from a study of beta chain features in type 1 diabetes. The whole isolated RNA underwent reverse transcription, so sequencing captured expressed TCRB transcripts. TCRdb keeps only in-frame clones here, not all; method: immunoSEQ multiplex PCR. The table shows around 170,000 clones, with 9% occurring only once. Study conclusions and caveats: There was a possibility that cDNA sequencing over-represented cells with high TCR expression. Within each of all four CD4+ subsets, Type 1 diabetes patients had TCRB CDR3s that were moderately but significantly shorter. In comparison with healthy donors, patients had naive, central memory and Treg TCRB repertoires that appeared more similar.

This clone was observed a few times. The antigen is undetermined. The CDR3 length is 14 residues. The V and J ends lost 6 bases and 4 bases respectively, with 14 bases between them. Looked up from germline, CDR1 is MNHNS and CDR2 is SASEGT. Purity (above 95%) was reached by all sorted populations. The chain employs TRBV6-1 and TRBJ2-3, with a weak D call TRBD1 (7 bases). This clonotype originated in a woman under 40 with type 1 diabetes. Sample: central memory CD4+ T cells from blood. The CDR3 protein is CASRPGGGPDTQYF. The CDR3 bases are TGTGCCAGCAGGCCAGGAGGGGGCCCAGATACGCAGTATTTT.